These T cell receptor beta chains were read from a single sample in a study of PD-L1 blockade in urothelial cancer. Assay used: immunoSEQ multiplex PCR; TCRdb lists only in-frame clones, some missing. The sample lists approximately 40,000 clones, about 88% seen once, with 24% in the top ten. The sample consisted of PBMCs, taken around atezolizumab (anti-PD-L1) treatment. The receptor source for this set is a man in his sixties with urothelial cancer. The CDR3 runs from the conserved cysteine through the conserved F or W. The D gene is left open where the match is weak. Rows may omit the clone size; those that give it use once, few, many or a size class.

.	TRBD1	TRBV5-1	TRBJ1-1	14	TGCGCCAGCAGCGGACAGGGGGCTCGGGGTGAAGCTTTCTTT	CASSGQGARGEAFF
.	TRBD1	TRBV2	TRBJ1-2	13	TGTGCCAGCATTGGACAGGACCAGGGTGGCTACACCTTC	CASIGQDQGGYTF
once	.	TRBV15	TRBJ1-2	13	TGTGCCACCAGCAGAGATGAGAGCTATGGCTACACCTTC	CATSRDESYGYTF
.	.	TRBV6-5	TRBJ1-2	15	TGTGCCAGCAGTTACTCGATCGCACATAACTATGGCTACACCTTC	CASSYSIAHNYGYTF
.	TRBD1	TRBV5-4	TRBJ2-5	13	TGTGCCAGCAGCTTGACAGGGGGGGAGACCCAGTACTTC	CASSLTGGETQYF
.	.	TRBV5-6	TRBJ1-6	14	TGTGCCAGCAGCTTGGTAGGGGGTAATTCACCCCTCCACTTT	CASSLVGGNSPLHF
.	TRBD2	TRBV2	TRBJ2-5	15	TGTGCCAGCAGGAGACTAGCGGGAGGGATGGAGACCCAGTACTTC	CASRRLAGGMETQYF
.	.	TRBV7-6	TRBJ1-2	13	TGTGCCAGCAGCCCCGGGGGGGGCTATGGCTACACCTTC	CASSPGGGYGYTF
.	TRBD2	TRBV4-2	TRBJ2-7	15	TGTGCCAGCAGCCGACCTAGCGGGAGCCCCTACGAGCAGTACTTC	CASSRPSGSPYEQYF
.	.	TRBV19	TRBJ1-5	16	TGTGCCAGTAGCCGTATCGGGGAAACGGGCAATCAGCCCCAGCATTTT	CASSRIGETGNQPQHF
.	TRBD1	TRBV9	TRBJ2-2	15	TGTGCCAGCAGCGCGACAGGGGGCGGCACCGGGGAGCTGTTTTTT	CASSATGGGTGELFF
.	TRBD2	TRBV7-9	TRBJ2-5	16	TGTGCCAGCAGCCCAGTCCTAGCGGGGAGCCAAGAGACCCAGTACTTC	CASSPVLAGSQETQYF
.	TRBD1	TRBV14	TRBJ2-7	13	TGTGCCAGCAGTAGGGACAGGACCGAGGAGCAGTACTTC	CASSRDRTEEQYF
.	.	TRBV11-2	TRBJ2-1	13	TGTGCCAGCAGCACCTATAGCGGCAATGAGCAGTTCTTC	CASSTYSGNEQFF
.	.	TRBV4-1	TRBJ2-1	17	TGCGCCAGCAGCCAAGAGGGGGCAGGGAGCTCCTACAATGAGCAGTTCTTC	CASSQEGAGSSYNEQFF
.	TRBD1	TRBV11-2	TRBJ1-1	16	TGTGCCAGCAGTCAAAAAGGGGGACAGTTGAACACTGAAGCTTTCTTT	CASSQKGGQLNTEAFF
once	TRBD1	TRBV7-9	TRBJ1-4	14	TGTGCCAGCAGCCTGGACAGGGGAGCTGAAAAACTGTTTTTT	CASSLDRGAEKLFF
.	TRBD2	TRBV5-1	TRBJ2-1	15	TGCGCCAGCAGAACCCTAGCGGGCCCTGACAATGAGCAGTTCTTC	CASRTLAGPDNEQFF
.	.	TRBV21-1	TRBJ1-5	17	TGTGCCAGCAGCAAAGAAACTCAAACAGGGAGGGGTCAGCCCCAGCATTTT	CASSKETQTGRGQPQHF